This TCR beta chain was captured by sequencing in a study of blood T cell repertoires in COVID-19. Study background: Both acute and convalescent COVID-19 samples were obtained from the United States, Italy and Spain. The analysed material was cDNA or gDNA that came from T cells, B-cell-depleted T cells, or PBMCs.

Per the original data handling: Nucleated cell counts were estimated from reference gene primer amplification. Method: immunoSEQ multiplex PCR; TCRdb's copy keeps in-frame clones and lacks some. For V, J and clone size, that table is used; D and trimming come from the DNA. This sample has approximately 50,000 clones; around 88% occur once, and the top ten carry 20% to 25%. CDR3 length: 19 residues. Losses at the gene ends were 1 base for V and 8 bases for J; bases not matched to a gene: 12. Looked up from germline, CDR1 is MGHRA and CDR2 is YSYEKL. This chain joins TRBV4-1 and TRBJ2-1, with 15 nucleotides matching TRBD2. This sequence originates from a woman aged 80 or older with acute or convalescent COVID-19. Sequenced sample: peripheral blood. The CDR3 DNA reads as TGCGCCAGCAGCCAAGCCCCAGTGGGACTAGCGGGAGGCAGAGATGAGCAGTTCTTC. Protein: CASSQAPVGLAGGRDEQFF.